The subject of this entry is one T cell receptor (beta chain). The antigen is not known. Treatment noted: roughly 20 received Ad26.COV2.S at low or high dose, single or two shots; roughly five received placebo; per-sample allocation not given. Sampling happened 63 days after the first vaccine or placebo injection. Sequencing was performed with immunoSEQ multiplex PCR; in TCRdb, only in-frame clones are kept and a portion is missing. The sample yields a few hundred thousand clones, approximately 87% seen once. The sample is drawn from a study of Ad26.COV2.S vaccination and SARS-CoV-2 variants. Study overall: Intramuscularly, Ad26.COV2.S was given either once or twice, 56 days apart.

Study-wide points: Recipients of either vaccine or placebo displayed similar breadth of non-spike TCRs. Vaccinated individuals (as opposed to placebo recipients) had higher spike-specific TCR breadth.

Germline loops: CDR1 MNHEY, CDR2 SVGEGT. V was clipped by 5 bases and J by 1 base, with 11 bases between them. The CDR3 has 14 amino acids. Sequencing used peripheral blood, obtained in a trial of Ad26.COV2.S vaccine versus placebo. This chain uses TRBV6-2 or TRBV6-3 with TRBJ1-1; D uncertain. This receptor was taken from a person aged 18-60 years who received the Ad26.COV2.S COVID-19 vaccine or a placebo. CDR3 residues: CASSRHEGNTEAFF. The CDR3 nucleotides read TGTGCCAGCAGTCGACACGAAGGGAACACTGAAGCTTTCTTT.